Below, 11 T cell receptor beta chains from the same sample are listed, as sequenced in a study of OX40 agonist ivuxolimab in advanced cancers. The data were produced by immunoSEQ multiplex PCR, yet TCRdb's version contains in-frame clones alone and is incomplete. Of about 38,000 clones listed, 70% to 80% are singletons. The sample consisted of CD4+ or CD8+ T cells sorted from blood, taken in a trial of the OX40 agonist ivuxolimab. The receptor set was obtained from an adult with an advanced solid tumor such as melanoma, head and neck, liver or kidney cancer.

The CDR3 region is CASSWTGGSREAFF. In nucleotides, the CDR3 is TGTGCCAGCAGTTGGACAGGGGGTTCTCGAGAGGCTTTCTTT. The chain couples TRBV27 to TRBJ1-1, with TRBD1 matching over 10 bases. V was clipped by 4 bases and J by 11 bases; unmatched bases: 10. This CDR3 spans 14 amino acids. The germline V gene encodes CDR1 MNHEY and CDR2 SMNVEV (reference sequence).

This rearrangement joins TRBV2 to TRBJ1-2; D not certain. V was shortened by 2 bases and J by 0 bases, with 13 bases between the two germline ends. From germline, CDR1 is SNHLY and CDR2 FYNNEI. The CDR3 has 16 residues. This CDR3 is CASSEYARRANYGYTF. Here the CDR3 DNA reads TGTGCCAGCAGTGAATACGCGCGTCGAGCTAACTATGGCTACACCTTC. Supplemented by reference TRBV2 and TRBJ1-2, the full variable domain reads EPEVTQTPSHQVTQMGQEVILRCVPISNHLYFYWYRQILGQKVEFLVSFYNNEISEKSEIFDDQFSVERPDGSNFTLKIRSTKLEDSAMYFCASSEYARRANYGYTFGSGTRLTVV.

CDR3 amino acids: CASSARVGGGEQYF. The CDR3 DNA sequence: TGTGCCAGCAGCGCCCGGGTGGGAGGGGGTGAGCAGTACTTC. The rearrangement links TRBV2 to TRBJ2-7; D may be TRBD2 (7 bases). This CDR3 comprises 14 residues. Germline lookup yields CDR1 SNHLY and CDR2 FYNNEI. V was shortened by 6 bases and J by 7 bases, with 19 bases between the two germline ends.

This sequence joins TRBV9 and TRBJ2-5; TRBD2 might be the D (6 bases). Germline V gene sequence: CDR1 SGDLS, CDR2 YYNGEE. There are 18 residues in the CDR3. Trimming removed 3 bases from V and 5 bases from J, with 26 bases in between. The CDR3 bases are TGTGCCAGCAGCGGGGATTTGGTGGTGGGGGGAAGTACGGAGACCCAGTACTTC. It specifies CASSGDLVVGGSTETQYF.

The chain carries TRBV20-1 and TRBJ2-3; D is ambiguous. Trimming took 4 bases from V and 6 from J, leaving 8 bases between them. Germline loops: CDR1 DFQATT, CDR2 SNEGSKA (reference sequence). This CDR3 has 11 amino acids. This chain's CDR3 is CSAKPTDTQYF. Here the CDR3 DNA reads TGCAGTGCTAAACCTACCGATACGCAGTATTTT.

The rearrangement uses TRBV4-1 and TRBJ2-7; no definite D call. This CDR3 has 14 residues. The V gene lost 1 base and the J gene lost 2 bases, with 9 bases spanning the gap. Germline V gene lookup returns CDR1 MGHRA and CDR2 YSYEKL. In nucleotides, the CDR3 is TGCGCCAGCAGCCAAGGGATGGGAACCTACGAGCAGTACTTC. Its protein product is CASSQGMGTYEQYF.

CDR3 coding DNA: TGTGCCAGCAGCTTAAGACAGGGCGAAGAGACCCAGTACTTC. It specifies CASSLRQGEETQYF. The rearrangement links TRBV13 to TRBJ2-5, with TRBD1 matching 7 bases. V dropped 2 bases and J dropped 3; count of bases not matched to a gene: 3. The CDR3 consists of 14 residues. Germline CDR1 and CDR2: PRHDT and FYEKMQ (reference sequence).

The CDR3 loop reads CASSKDRANYGYTF. The CDR3, as DNA: TGTGCCAGCAGCAAGGACAGGGCGAACTATGGCTACACCTTC. The chain recombines TRBV9 with TRBJ1-2; 8 bases fit TRBD1. Unmatched junction bases numbered 4, after V lost 4 bases and J lost 2 bases. Germline V CDR1 and CDR2: SGDLS, YYNGEE. The CDR3 runs 14 residues.

This rearrangement joins TRBV7-9 to TRBJ1-1; D gene unclear. Per germline, CDR1 SEHNR and CDR2 FQNEAQ (reference sequence). The CDR3 length is 13 residues. V was cut by 1 base and J by 7 bases, with 10 bases left in between. The CDR3 DNA sequence: TGTGCCAGCAGCTTAGAATCCCAGAATGAAGCTTTCTTT. It encodes CASSLESQNEAFF.

This rearrangement joins TRBV9 to TRBJ2-7; D might be TRBD2 (6 bases). V was pared by 4 bases and J by 3 bases, with 14 bases between. The germline V gene encodes CDR1 SGDLS and CDR2 YYNGEE. This CDR3 region has 14 residues. CDR3 protein: CASSLAVEGYEQYF. The CDR3 DNA reads TGTGCCAGCAGCCTCGCGGTGGAGGGCTACGAGCAGTACTTC.

The V and J genes are TRBV4-3 and TRBJ1-2; 7 nucleotides agree with TRBD1. The germline V gene has CDR1 LGHNA and CDR2 YSLEER. This CDR3 comprises 16 residues. V dropped 3 bases and J dropped 0; count of bases not matched to a gene: 7. CDR3 loop: CASSHVSGQANYGYTF. The CDR3, as DNA: TGCGCCAGCAGCCATGTATCAGGACAGGCTAACTATGGCTACACCTTC.